Listed here are 11 T cell receptor beta chains from one sample, sequenced in a study of T cells in Graves' hyperthyroidism and ophthalmopathy. From RNA transcripts, TCR beta CDR3 regions were amplified. With the HTBI primer set, the TCR CDR3 went through a first round of RT-PCR. TCRdb re-analysed the multiplex PCR reads in MiXCR, keeping a single row per CDR3 protein. This sample yields a few hundred thousand distinct CDR3 sequences, of which roughly 46% are seen a single time; around 19% belongs to the top ten. Sequencing used peripheral blood or thyroid tissue (not recorded which). These receptors were taken from an adult woman with Graves' disease, either hyperthyroidism or ophthalmopathy (not recorded which).

This chain uses TRBV29-1 with TRBJ1-2; D may be TRBD1 (6 bases). Germline V lookup: CDR1 SQVTM, CDR2 ANQGSEA. The CDR3 is 15 residues long. Trimming removed 5 bases from V and 3 bases from J, with 19 bases in between. This CDR3 reads CSVCLAGGGHYGYTF. The CDR3 nucleotides read TGCAGCGTTTGCTTAGCGGGAGGGGGACACTATGGCTACACCTTC. The variable domain in full, completed from reference TRBV29-1 and TRBJ1-2, reads SAVISQKPSRDICQRGTSLTIQCQVDSQVTMMFWYRQQPGQSLTLIATANQGSEATYESGFVIDKFPISRPNLTFSTLTVSNMSPEDSSIYLCSVCLAGGGHYGYTFGSGTRLTVV.

The rearrangement joins TRBV12-3 or TRBV12-4 to TRBJ1-3; no definite D call. Trimming cost V 5 bases and J 2 bases, with 10 bases left between them. The CDR3 sequence is 14 residues long. CDR3: CASSGLLPGNTIYF. In DNA, the CDR3 is TGTGCCAGCAGTGGACTGTTACCTGGAAACACCATATATTTT.

This clonotype has a count of ten or more. The chain combines TRBV20-1 with TRBJ1-5; 7 bases match TRBD1. This CDR3 is 16 amino acids long. The junction had 13 bases not matched to a gene; V was cut back by 3 bases and J by 5 bases. In germline, CDR1 is DFQATT, CDR2 SNEGSKA (reference sequence). The CDR3 loop reads CSASGPLGQWDQPQHF. The CDR3 DNA follows: TGCAGTGCTAGCGGCCCTTTGGGACAGTGGGATCAGCCCCAGCATTTT.

This clonotype appeared a few times. It may be a read error: a sequence one base away is much more abundant. This chain connects TRBV7-3 to TRBJ2-7, with D maybe TRBD2 (5 bases). The CDR3 loop spans 16 amino acids. Trimming removed 5 bases at V and 3 bases at J, with 20 bases between. Germline assignment: CDR1 SGHTA and CDR2 FQGTGA. In DNA form, the CDR3 reads TGTGCCAGCAGCACCCTGTGTTATGGGAGAGGCTACGAGCAGTACTTC. Its protein product is CASSTLCYGRGYEQYF.

In regard to this clonotype: Just one base apart from a much larger clone, this may be a read error. The chain carries TRBV5-4 and TRBJ1-1; D is undetermined. Germline CDR1 and CDR2: SGHNT and YYREEE (reference sequence). CDR3 length: 16 residues. CDR3 loop: CASSRPTIGPNTEAFF. Written as DNA, the CDR3 is TGCGCCAGCAGCCGTCCGACGATTGGGCCCAACACTGAAGCTTTCTTT. Looking up the rest from reference TRBV5-4 and TRBJ1-1 gives the full variable domain: ETGVTQSPTHLIKTRGQQVTLRCSSQSGHNTVSWYQQALGQGPQFIFQYYREEENGRGNFPPRFSGLQFPNYSSELNVNALELDDSALYLCASSRPTIGPNTEAFFGQGTRLTVV.

This clonotype was counted many times. The gene calls are TRBV5-1 and TRBJ1-2; the match to TRBD1 covers 11 bases. Germline V CDR1 and CDR2: SGHRS, YFSETQ. This CDR3 has 16 amino acids. Trimming took 5 bases from V and 3 from J; bases not matched to a gene: 9. The CDR3 spells CASSLGQGARDYGYTF. Here the CDR3 DNA reads TGCGCCAGCAGTTTAGGACAGGGGGCCCGGGACTATGGCTACACCTTC. Full variable domain (remainder filled in from reference TRBV5-1 and TRBJ1-2): KAGVTQTPRYLIKTRGQQVTLSCSPISGHRSVSWYQQTPGQGLQFLFEYFSETQRNKGNFPGRFSGRQFSNSRSEMNVSTLELGDSALYLCASSLGQGARDYGYTFGSGTRLTVV.

The J gene is TRBJ1-4, the V gene TRBV6-5, with D uncertain. V shed 6 bases and J shed 8 bases, with 22 bases lying between them. CDR1 is MNHEY, CDR2 SVGAGI, per germline. The CDR3 is 16 residues long. The CDR3 bases are TGTGCCAGCAGGCAAGGAGGAGGAGTATCAAGCGAAAAACTGTTTTTT. Translating it yields CASRQGGGVSSEKLFF.

This clonotype was seen repeatedly, ten times or more. The chain is built from TRBV19 and TRBJ1-2, with no clear D. Germline-derived CDR1 and CDR2 are LNHDA and SQIVND (reference sequence). CDR3 length: 14 amino acids. The germline V and J ends were trimmed by 8 bases and 1 base, with 14 bases remaining between them. CDR3 coding DNA: TGTGCCAGTCTCAATTTTGGGGATAACTATGGCTACACCTTC. Protein: CASLNFGDNYGYTF.

This clonotype was detected only once. The rearrangement links TRBV19 to TRBJ2-6; no definite D call. Germline loops: CDR1 LNHDA, CDR2 SQIVND (reference sequence). CDR3 length: 14 amino acids. Trimming took 9 bases from V and 2 from J, leaving 11 bases between them. In DNA form, the CDR3 reads TGTGCCAGAGATAGTGTCGCTGGGGCCAACGTCCTGACTTTC. It is translated as CARDSVAGANVLTF. The variable domain in full, completed from reference TRBV19 and TRBJ2-6, reads DGGITQSPKYLFRKEGQNVTLSCEQNLNHDAMYWYRQDPGQGLRLIYYSQIVNDFQKGDIAEGYSVSREKKESFPLTVTSAQKNPTAFYLCARDSVAGANVLTFGAGSRLTVL.

This sequence joins TRBV11-1 and TRBJ1-2; TRBD1 is a possible D gene (6 bases). Trimming cost V 5 bases and J 8 bases, with 15 bases left between them. This CDR3 is built from 13 residues. Germline V gives CDR1 SGHAT, CDR2 FQDESV (reference sequence). CDR3: CASSRDGGRGYTF. The CDR3 DNA is TGTGCCAGCAGCAGGGACGGGGGGCGAGGCTACACCTTC.

The V call is TRBV2, the J call TRBJ2-5, with a tentative D call TRBD1 (6 bases). V was cut by 10 bases and J by 4 bases, with 13 bases left in between. CDR3 size: 12 residues. Germline CDR1 is SNHLY and CDR2 is FYNNEI. The CDR3 bases are TGTGCCACCACAACAGGGACAGAGACCCAGTACTTC. Protein product: CATTTGTETQYF.